The text below deals with one T cell receptor beta chain. It lacks a known antigen. Per-base qualities were not stored, and no clone one base away is much larger. To demonstrate the VDJtools post-analysis software, TCR beta repertoires were profiled from the peripheral blood of about 13 young patients with multiple sclerosis. The multiple sclerosis patients were children and adolescents between roughly 6 and 16 years of age. The data belong to a study of post-analysis software for immune sequencing data (dated by TCRdb to about 2015). Study-level background: Recorded disease courses included relapsing-remitting, secondary progressive and progressive-relapsing multiple sclerosis, with some patients lacking subtype annotation. The patient repertoires were compared against 10 to 12 previously published healthy control repertoires obtained from donors aged roughly 6 to 26 years. A subset of samples was prepared in parallel using single-end sample barcoding, then pooled and co-amplified after Illumina adapter ligation.

Here is what the overall study found, with its caveats: The control group was slightly older than the multiple sclerosis patient group. Patients showed significantly higher frequencies than controls for five TRBV segments, among them TRBV5-6, TRBV5-1 and TRBV20-1. Direct clustering with F measure showed strong co-clustering of samples prepared in the same batch, prompting a batch-effect correction. Normalized Chao1 diversity was significantly lower in multiple sclerosis patients than controls, suggesting substantial peripheral T-cell clonal expansion.

The junction carries 14 bases between V and J, which are trimmed by 5 bases and 4 bases respectively. For CDR1 and CDR2, the germline V gene lists MNHEY and SVGAGI. The CDR3 goes from the cysteine to the phenylalanine over 14 residues. CDR3 DNA only is kept here, 42 bases in frame from base 1. Library preparation was by PCR. Sequencing took place on an Illumina HiSeq 2500. To reduce PCR and sequencing biases, unique molecular identifiers were built into the TCR beta cDNA libraries. About 500,000 cDNA molecules were obtained for every 1 to 10 million input T cells, so each molecule roughly corresponded to one T cell. The patient libraries were prepared and sequenced with the same protocol used for the earlier healthy control dataset. Samples belonging to the same batch were prepared together, multiplexed and sequenced on a shared HiSeq lane. Per the original workflow: Raw barcoded reads were processed with MIGEC, discarding single-read molecular identifier groups before consensus assembly and CDR3 extraction. VDJtools was used for post-analysis of the clonotype tables, and diversity was normalized by down-sampling every dataset to the size of the smallest sample. In repertoire overlap clustering, CDR3 amino acid sequences, but not nucleotide sequences, were matched to correct batch-related cross-sample contamination. TCRdb took the public reads, trimmed them with fastp at Q25, ran MiXCR for clone calling and kept in-frame beta chains. Every distinct CDR3 protein forms one entry, paired with its most common genes and DNA. These V and J calls rely on TCRdb rather than the paper's analysis. The sample table holds hundreds of thousands of distinct CDR3 sequences, of which 25% to 30% were seen once. The leading ten clones occupy 0.56% of the sample.

This TCR was sampled from a girl aged 10-17 years with multiple sclerosis. The source material was blood. The rearrangement combines TRBV6-5 with TRBJ1-2, with TRBD1 tentatively as D gene (6 bases match). The CDR3 loop reads CASSVRRGGYGYTF. The DNA sequence follows: TGTGCCAGCAGTGTACGGCGAGGGGGCTATGGCTACACCTTC.